The present TCR beta chain was sequenced within a study of beta chain features in type 1 diabetes. Germline CDR1 and CDR2: LNHDA and SQIVND (reference sequence). The CDR3 contains 13 residues. V was clipped by 5 bases and J by 10 bases; unmatched bases: 8. What was sequenced were expressed TCRB transcripts, since all of the isolated RNA had been reverse transcribed. Here immunoSEQ multiplex PCR was the method, and the copy in TCRdb shows in-frame clones only, minus some. Here the sample spans some 270,000 clones, about 7.8% being singletons. Notes on the study in general: Cells with high TCR expression could be over-represented by cDNA sequencing.

This clone was counted many times. Its antigen is not identified. Sequencing used central memory CD4+ T cells from blood. The receptor was isolated from a woman aged 18-29 years in good health. The chain joins TRBV19 to TRBJ2-1, with 7 bases lining up with TRBD2. The CDR3 sequence is CASSRRRENEQFF. CDR3 nucleotides: TGTGCCAGTAGTCGGCGGCGGGAGAACGAGCAGTTCTTC. The full variable domain, completed using reference TRBV19 and TRBJ2-1, is DGGITQSPKYLFRKEGQNVTLSCEQNLNHDAMYWYRQDPGQGLRLIYYSQIVNDFQKGDIAEGYSVSREKKESFPLTVTSAQKNPTAFYLCASSRRRENEQFFGPGTRLTVL.